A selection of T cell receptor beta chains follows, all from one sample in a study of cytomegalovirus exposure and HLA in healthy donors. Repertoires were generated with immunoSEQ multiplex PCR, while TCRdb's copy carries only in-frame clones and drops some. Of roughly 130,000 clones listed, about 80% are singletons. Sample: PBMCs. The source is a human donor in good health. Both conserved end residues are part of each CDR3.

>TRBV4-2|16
CASSQQDSPPYNEQFF
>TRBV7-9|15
CASSLWGQGDNEQFF
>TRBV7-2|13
CASSLLAGETQYF
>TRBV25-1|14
CASSRHGRGDTQYF
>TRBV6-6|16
CASSYLSGNTPYEQYF
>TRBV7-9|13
CASSPDFTGELFF
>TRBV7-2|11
CASSQTREQFF
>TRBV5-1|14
CASDSGLVDNEQFF
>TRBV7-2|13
CASSLDSYNEQFF
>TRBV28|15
CASSLPTGATYEQYF
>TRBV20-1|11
CSAVGDVTQYF
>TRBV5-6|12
CASGGANTEAFF
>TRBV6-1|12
CASVGRAWEQYF
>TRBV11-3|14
CASSLAGGYNEQFF
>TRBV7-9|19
CASSDRPVAGGDRTDTQYF
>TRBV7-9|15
CASSLRQANTGELFF
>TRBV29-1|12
CSADPVTGEAFF
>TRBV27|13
CASWTGIYNEQFF
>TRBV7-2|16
CASSLEWRGEGFEQFF
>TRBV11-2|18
CASSHLRQRAGNQGSGYF
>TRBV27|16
CASSSRDFSNSYEQYF
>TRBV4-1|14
CASSQGATPYEQYF
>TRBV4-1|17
CASSPYQGRENTGELFF